These 21 T cell receptor beta chains share one sample of origin, sequenced in a study of Graves' ophthalmopathy and Graves' hyperthyroidism. Amplifying from RNA transcripts, the study obtained TCR beta CDR3 regions. Following a first-round RT-PCR that used HTBI primers, a second-round multiplex PCR was carried out. TCRdb independently ran MiXCR on the multiplex PCR reads; one entry per CDR3 protein. The table includes around 600,000 distinct CDR3 sequences, 35% to 45% detected once. Sequencing was performed on peripheral blood. The receptors shown here come from an adult man with Graves' ophthalmopathy.

This clonotype was recorded at least ten times. The CDR3 bases are TGTGCCAGCAGCGTAACCGGGGCTAACACTGAAGCTTTCTTT. It codes for CASSVTGANTEAFF. V and J are TRBV9 and TRBJ1-1; the D gene is possibly TRBD1 (5 bases). Trimming cost V 1 base and J 2 bases, with 9 bases left between them. Germline V gene data show CDR1 as SGDLS and CDR2 as YYNGEE. There are 14 residues in the CDR3.

This clonotype was counted ten times or more. The chain is built from TRBV29-1 and TRBJ2-5; D gene uncertain. In germline, CDR1 is SQVTM, CDR2 ANQGSEA. CDR3 length equals 12 residues. The V gene lost 8 bases and the J gene lost 2 bases, with 12 bases spanning the gap. CDR3: CSPNYIQETQYF. The CDR3 coding sequence is TGCAGCCCAAACTACATACAAGAGACCCAGTACTTC.

The V gene is TRBV7-9, the J gene TRBJ1-1; D remains unclear. Between the trimmed V and J ends, which lost 5 bases and 4 bases, there was a span of 14 bases. The CDR3 has 14 amino acids. Germline V gene data show CDR1 as SEHNR and CDR2 as FQNEAQ (reference sequence). Written as DNA, the CDR3 is TGTGCCAGCAGCCAAGATATAGGGTCCACTGAAGCTTTCTTT. Its translation is CASSQDIGSTEAFF.

This clonotype was counted ten times or more. This chain connects TRBV10-2 to TRBJ1-3; D is ambiguous. V dropped 3 bases and J dropped 0 bases, with 9 bases sitting between them. The CDR3 is 15 residues long. Germline V gene sequence: CDR1 WSHSY, CDR2 SAAADI. CDR3 in DNA: TGCGCCAGCAGTGAATTGGTGAGCTCTGGAAACACCATATATTTT. Translated, it gives CASSELVSSGNTIYF.

This clonotype came up once. The gene calls are TRBV20-1 and TRBJ2-7, with D tentatively TRBD2 (6 bases). The V gene lost 5 bases and the J gene lost 3 bases, with 8 bases spanning the gap. The length of the CDR3 is 11 residues. Germline V gene lookup returns CDR1 DFQATT and CDR2 SNEGSKA (reference sequence). The CDR3 DNA follows: TGCAGTGCTGAGCGGGTCTACGAGCAGTACTTC. As protein: CSAERVYEQYF.

This clonotype was recorded many times. The gene calls are TRBV7-3 and TRBJ1-6; D is possibly TRBD1 (6 bases). Germline CDR1 SGHTA, CDR2 FQGTGA. Trimming cost V 5 bases and J 7 bases, with 15 bases left between them. The CDR3 length is 15 residues. The CDR3 loop reads CASSDTGQGNSPLHF. The CDR3 nucleotides are TGTGCCAGCAGCGACACAGGGCAGGGCAATTCACCCCTCCACTTT. Drawing the rest from reference TRBV7-3 and TRBJ1-6, the complete variable domain is GAGVSQTPSNKVTEKGKYVELRCDPISGHTALYWYRQSLGQGPEFLIYFQGTGAADDSGLPNDRFFAVRPEGSVSTLKIQRTERGDSAVYLCASSDTGQGNSPLHFGNGTRLTVT.

This clonotype was seen ten or more times. The chain recombines TRBV9 with TRBJ1-1; 9 nucleotides align to TRBD1. The V segment lost 4 bases and the J segment 8 bases; nucleotides outside the gene matches: 9. Germline V gene sequence: CDR1 SGDLS, CDR2 YYNGEE. This CDR3 comprises 14 residues. The CDR3 sequence is CASSSRDREEEAFF. CDR3 DNA: TGTGCCAGCAGCTCCCGGGACAGGGAGGAAGAAGCTTTCTTT.

The chain is built from TRBV10-3 and TRBJ1-1; 8 bases align to TRBD1. The germline CDR1 and CDR2 sequences are ENHRY and SYGVKD. V shed 6 bases, J shed 4 bases, and the junction held 7 bases outside the gene matches. This CDR3 is 14 amino acids long. The CDR3 sequence is CAISVRTGSTEAFF. DNA for the CDR3: TGTGCCATCAGCGTCAGGACAGGGAGCACTGAAGCTTTCTTT.

This clonotype was detected only a few times. CDR3 sequence (DNA): TGTGCCATCATGGCCCTTGGGCGCGAGCAGTACTTC. This encodes CAIMALGREQYF. The chain joins TRBV24-1 to TRBJ2-7; D remains unclear. Germline lookup yields CDR1 KGHDR and CDR2 SFDVKD. The CDR3 is 12 residues long. Trimming shortened V by 11 bases and J by 6 bases, and 16 bases separated the two germline ends.

This chain joins TRBV4-1 and TRBJ1-2, with TRBD1 identical over 8 bases. This CDR3 has 17 amino acids. Looked up from germline, CDR1 is MGHRA and CDR2 is YSYEKL. The V and J ends lost 4 bases and 4 bases, in that order; junction bases with no gene match: 14. CDR3 DNA sequence: TGCGCCAGCAGCCGGGGGGGCGGAGGACAGGGTGGCTATGGCTACACCTTC. This encodes CASSRGGGGQGGYGYTF.

In this sample, this clonotype turned up a few times. The chain employs TRBV12-3 or TRBV12-4 and TRBJ1-3; perhaps TRBD1 as D (5 bases). The CDR3 contains 14 residues. Deletions cut 2 bases from V and 7 bases from J, with 12 bases between. The CDR3 region has the DNA TGTGCCAGCAGTTTATCAGGGAAAGAGAACACCATATATTTT. It translates to CASSLSGKENTIYF.

Many counts were recorded for this clonotype. The chain has TRBV19 and TRBJ1-4; D is possibly TRBD1 (6 bases). The V gene lost 3 bases and the J gene lost 4 bases, with 12 bases spanning the gap. Germline V CDR1 and CDR2: LNHDA, SQIVND (reference sequence). This CDR3 comprises 15 residues. The CDR3 loop is CASSIPGTHNEKLFF. CDR3 bases: TGTGCCAGTAGTATTCCCGGGACACATAATGAAAAACTGTTTTTT.

The gene calls are TRBV6-1 and TRBJ1-6; D may be TRBD1 (5 bases). The CDR3 is made up of 14 amino acids. Trimming took 5 bases from V and 5 from J, leaving 10 bases between them. The germline CDR1 and CDR2 sequences are MNHNS and SASEGT. The CDR3 nucleotides are TGTGCCAGCAGTTCGGGGCCGCATAATTCACCCCTCCACTTT. It specifies CASSSGPHNSPLHF.

The sample holds many counts of this clonotype. J is TRBJ1-1 and V is TRBV20-1; no clear D. The CDR3 has 13 amino acids. V gave up 6 bases and J gave up 0 bases, with 11 bases separating them. CDR1 and CDR2 from the germline V gene are DFQATT and SNEGSKA (reference sequence). In DNA, the CDR3 is TGCAGTGCGGAACAGTCGATGAACACTGAAGCTTTCTTT. Translation gives CSAEQSMNTEAFF.

The chain joins TRBV5-1 to TRBJ2-2; 7 bases fit TRBD1. The CDR3 is 15 amino acids. After removal of 0 bases from V and 8 bases from J, the junction contained 7 bases not matched to a gene. Per germline, CDR1 SGHRS and CDR2 YFSETQ. CDR3 DNA: TGCGCCAGCAGCTTGGAGGGGGCAGCGACTGGGGAGCTGTTTTTT. Translating it yields CASSLEGAATGELFF.

This clonotype was seen a handful of times. Relative to the germline gene, one junction end is altered; a read error may explain this. J is TRBJ2-7 and V is TRBV10-3; 8 nucleotides match TRBD1. CDR3 size: 15 residues. Germline lookup yields CDR1 ENHRY and CDR2 SYGVKD. The CDR3 sequence is CASSYSPDRVYEQYF. The DNA for the CDR3 is TGTGCCAGCAGTTACTCCCCGGACAGGGTCTACGAGCAGTACTTC.

This clonotype was counted many times. This chain joins TRBV7-9 and TRBJ2-2; D possibly corresponds to TRBD2 (6 bases). V lost 3 bases and J 1 base, leaving 9 bases between the germline ends. The CDR3 extends over 15 amino acids. CDR1 is SEHNR and CDR2 is FQNEAQ in the germline V gene (reference sequence). The CDR3 coding sequence is TGTGCCAGCAGCTTCGGGGGTTGGAACACCGGGGAGCTGTTTTTT. This sequence encodes CASSFGGWNTGELFF.

The V call is TRBV19, the J call TRBJ2-3; 8 nucleotides line up with TRBD1. The germline V gene has CDR1 LNHDA and CDR2 SQIVND (reference sequence). CDR3 size: 14 residues. J lost 0 bases, V lost 8 bases, and 4 bases had no gene match. CDR3 in DNA: TGTGCCAGTTCCGACAGGGGCAGCACAGATACGCAGTATTTT. Protein product: CASSDRGSTDTQYF.

This chain connects TRBV7-9 to TRBJ2-7; TRBD2 is a possible D gene (7 bases). Germline assignment: CDR1 SEHNR and CDR2 FQNEAQ (reference sequence). Trimming removed 5 bases from V and 6 bases from J, with 14 bases in between. The CDR3 covers 13 residues. The CDR3 DNA is TGTGCCAGCAGCGGGGGGGCTTTTTTCGAGCAGTACTTC. Translating gives CASSGGAFFEQYF.

About this clonotype: A much bigger clone sits one base away, suggesting this may be a read error. V and J are TRBV7-9 and TRBJ2-7; 9 bases match TRBD1. There are 13 residues in the CDR3. Germline CDR1 SEHNR, CDR2 FQNEAQ (reference sequence). In DNA form, the CDR3 reads TGTGCCAGCAGCACAGGGGGCCCCTACGAGCGGTACTTC. This codes for CASSTGGPYERYF.

The CDR3, as DNA: TGTGCCAGCAGCAACGGGACAGGGGGGCTCGTGGAAGAGACCCAGTACTTC. Protein product: CASSNGTGGLVEETQYF. This chain connects TRBV7-2 to TRBJ2-5; 11 nucleotides agree with TRBD1. V lost 5 bases to trimming and J lost 3 bases; unmatched junction nucleotides: 11. The CDR3 is made up of 17 amino acids. Germline V CDR1 and CDR2: SGHTA, FQGNSA.